These 20 T cell receptor beta chains came from one sample sequenced in a study of OX40 agonist ivuxolimab in advanced cancers. Data came from immunoSEQ multiplex PCR; TCRdb stores just in-frame clones and leaves some out. Found here are about 61,000 clones, 82% of them singletons; the top ten hold approximately 0.57%. Material: CD4+ or CD8+ T cells sorted from blood, obtained in a trial of the OX40 agonist ivuxolimab. Receptor source: an adult with an advanced solid tumor such as melanoma, head and neck, liver or kidney cancer.

The chain has TRBV5-1 and TRBJ2-2; 10 positions match TRBD2. The germline CDR1 and CDR2 sequences are SGHRS and YFSETQ. The CDR3 is 16 amino acids. V trimming: 0 bases; J trimming: 5 bases; junction bases outside the gene matches: 4. DNA for the CDR3: TGCGCCAGCAGCTTGGCAGCGGGAGGGGAAACCGGGGAGCTGTTTTTT. This sequence encodes CASSLAAGGETGELFF.

The V gene is TRBV11-2, the J gene TRBJ1-2; D is ambiguous. The CDR3 consists of 13 residues. Trimming cost V 1 base and J 0 bases, with 3 bases left between them. From germline, CDR1 is SGHAT and CDR2 FQNNGV. The CDR3 reads CASSLATNYGYTF. DNA for the CDR3: TGTGCCAGCAGCTTAGCCACTAACTATGGCTACACCTTC.

This chain connects TRBV11-2 to TRBJ1-4; 11 nucleotides line up with TRBD1. Germline-derived CDR1 and CDR2 are SGHAT and FQNNGV. V trimming: 5 bases; J trimming: 8 bases; junction bases outside the gene matches: 10. This CDR3 region has 16 residues. CDR3 protein: CASSLRRGQGGEKLFF. The DNA for the CDR3 is TGTGCCAGCAGCCTCCGTCGGGGACAGGGGGGAGAAAAACTGTTTTTT.

CDR3: CASSPTSGEYNEQFF. The CDR3 nucleotides read TGTGCCAGCAGCCCAACTAGCGGAGAATACAATGAGCAGTTCTTC. The V gene is TRBV6-5, the J gene TRBJ2-1; 8 bases map to TRBD2. Germline CDR1 is MNHEY and CDR2 is SVGAGI. The V gene end was trimmed by 6 bases and the J gene end by 4 bases; junction bases not matched to a gene: 8. CDR3 length equals 15 residues.

The chain recombines TRBV29-1 with TRBJ2-5, with 12 nucleotides matching TRBD1. The germline CDR1 and CDR2 sequences are SQVTM and ANQGSEA. This CDR3 is 13 amino acids long. J gave up 5 bases and V 6 bases, and 4 bases lay outside the gene matches. The CDR3 DNA follows: TGCAGCGTGGGACAGGGGGCGGTTGAGACCCAGTACTTC. Translation gives CSVGQGAVETQYF.

The chain combines TRBV9 with TRBJ2-1; 7 bases are a match to TRBD2. CDR1 and CDR2 from the germline V gene are SGDLS and YYNGEE. The CDR3 covers 19 residues. J gave up 1 base and V 7 bases, and 20 bases lay outside the gene matches. Here the CDR3 DNA reads TGTGCCAGCGGACGCTTGACTAGCCTAGTTTCAGGTTCCTACAATGAGCAGTTCTTC. Translating it yields CASGRLTSLVSGSYNEQFF.

This clone was counted a single time. J is TRBJ2-3 and V is TRBV6-4, with D unclear. Deletions cut 5 bases from V and 6 bases from J, with 15 bases between. Germline V gene data show CDR1 as MRHNA and CDR2 as SNTAGT. CDR3 length equals 14 residues. CDR3 amino acids: CASSSQTSTDTQYF. CDR3 in DNA: TGTGCCAGCAGTTCTCAGACTTCTACGGATACGCAGTATTTT.

The chain carries TRBV15 and TRBJ2-5; maybe TRBD2 (6 bases). CDR1 and CDR2 from the germline V gene are LNHNV and YYDKDF (reference sequence). Trimming left V 0 bases short and J 5 bases short, with 16 bases between. This CDR3 spans 16 amino acids. The CDR3, as DNA: TGTGCCACCAGCAGAGATTTAGCGGCTAGCCTGGAGACCCAGTACTTC. Translating it yields CATSRDLAASLETQYF.

This clone was seen just once. The chain recombines TRBV5-1 with TRBJ2-3; D is undetermined. The CDR3 length is 17 residues. The V gene lost 0 bases and the J gene lost 1 base, with 15 bases spanning the gap. Germline CDR1 and CDR2: SGHRS and YFSETQ. DNA of the CDR3: TGCGCCAGCAGCTTGGCCCTGGTAGGGTACGGCACAGATACGCAGTATTTT. Residues: CASSLALVGYGTDTQYF.

The CDR3 region is CASIASGRGYNEQFF. Here the CDR3 DNA reads TGTGCCAGCATTGCTAGCGGGAGAGGGTACAATGAGCAGTTCTTC. This chain links TRBV27 with TRBJ2-1; 10 nucleotides line up with TRBD2. The CDR3 contains 15 residues. Trimming took 7 bases from V and 4 from J; bases not matched to a gene: 7. Germline assignment: CDR1 MNHEY and CDR2 SMNVEV (reference sequence).

This sequence joins TRBV5-4 and TRBJ2-3, with D possibly called TRBD1 or TRBD2 (5 bases each). CDR3 length: 15 residues. CDR1 and CDR2 (germline): SGHNT, YYREEE (reference sequence). V lost 4 bases, J lost 2 bases, and 14 bases lay in between. The chain's CDR3 is CASSPRDGSTDTQYF. As DNA, the CDR3 is TGTGCCAGCAGCCCCCGGGACGGCTCCACAGATACGCAGTATTTT.

Remarks on this clone: One end of the junction varies from germline; a read error may be responsible. Other nucleotide sequences in the sample specify the same CDR3. This sequence joins TRBV19 and TRBJ1-5; D not resolved. There are 15 residues in the CDR3. Germline-derived CDR1 and CDR2 are LNHDA and SQIVND (reference sequence). The CDR3 loop reads CASSITGVSNQPQHF. The CDR3 bases are TGTGCCAGCAGTATAACGGGAGTTAGCAATCAGCCCCAGCATTTT.

The chain joins TRBV7-9 to TRBJ1-2; D might be TRBD1 (5 bases). The germline V and J ends were trimmed by 0 bases and 8 bases, with 25 bases remaining between them. From germline, CDR1 is SEHNR and CDR2 FQNEAQ (reference sequence). This CDR3 contains 18 residues. CDR3 in DNA: TGTGCCAGCAGCTTAGCTCGAGGGGAACTCTGGTCGGGTAGAGGCTACACCTTC. Its protein product is CASSLARGELWSGRGYTF.

J is TRBJ1-1 and V is TRBV11-2, with D unclear. Trimming removed 5 bases at V and 10 bases at J, with 14 bases between. Germline V gene lookup returns CDR1 SGHAT and CDR2 FQNNGV. The CDR3 spans 12 residues. CDR3: CASSPQRGRAFF. The DNA of the CDR3 is TGTGCCAGCAGCCCCCAGCGCGGTCGAGCTTTCTTT.

This chain uses TRBV30 with TRBJ2-1; 8 nucleotides line up with TRBD2. The CDR3 sequence is 13 residues long. CDR1 and CDR2 (germline): GTSNPN, SVGIG (reference sequence). Trimming at V came to 7 bases and at J to 5 bases, leaving 7 bases not matched to a gene. For the CDR3, the DNA is TGTGCCTCTTCCTCCGGGAGGGACAATGAGCAGTTCTTC. Translating gives CASSSGRDNEQFF.

The chain combines TRBV5-1 with TRBJ1-4, with D perhaps TRBD1 (5 bases). Trimming pared 0 bases from V and 7 bases from J, leaving 13 bases between. The germline V gene encodes CDR1 SGHRS and CDR2 YFSETQ. The CDR3 contains 15 residues. In DNA, the CDR3 is TGCGCCAGCAGCTTGGAGGCCACGAGGGGTGAAAAACTGTTTTTT. It is translated as CASSLEATRGEKLFF. Variable domain in full (rest from reference TRBV5-1 and TRBJ1-4): KAGVTQTPRYLIKTRGQQVTLSCSPISGHRSVSWYQQTPGQGLQFLFEYFSETQRNKGNFPGRFSGRQFSNSRSEMNVSTLELGDSALYLCASSLEATRGEKLFFGSGTQLSVL.

The genes are TRBV28 and TRBJ1-5, with a possible D match to TRBD1 (6 bases). V lost 6 bases to trimming and J lost 4 bases, with 16 bases between them. Germline V gene lookup returns CDR1 MDHEN and CDR2 SYDVKM. CDR3 size: 15 residues. CDR3 in amino acids: CASREPAGANQPQHF. CDR3 bases: TGTGCCAGCAGAGAGCCCGCAGGGGCAAATCAGCCCCAGCATTTT.

This clone has a single count. The CDR3 region has the DNA TGTGCCAGCAGCGTGACAGGTCTCCCTGGGGACACCCTCCACTTT. Its translation is CASSVTGLPGDTLHF. This chain uses TRBV7-9 with TRBJ1-6; D might be TRBD1 (6 bases). The CDR3 loop spans 15 amino acids. V was shortened by 5 bases and J by 14 bases, with 22 bases between the two germline ends. Looked up from germline, CDR1 is SEHNR and CDR2 is FQNEAQ (reference sequence).

The gene calls are TRBV7-6 and TRBJ2-5; tentative D call: TRBD2 (6 bases). Germline loops: CDR1 SGHVS, CDR2 FNYEAQ. The CDR3 runs to 13 residues. The V end was cut by 10 bases, the J end by 2 bases, with 14 bases between. The CDR3 sequence: CATRGEKQETQYF. Here the CDR3 DNA reads TGTGCCACCCGCGGGGAAAAGCAAGAGACCCAGTACTTC.

The J gene is TRBJ2-7, the V gene TRBV5-1; 11 bases map to TRBD2. The CDR3 runs to 16 residues. After removal of 2 bases from V and 0 bases from J, the junction contained 4 bases not matched to a gene. Germline V gives CDR1 SGHRS, CDR2 YFSETQ. The CDR3 DNA reads as TGCGCCAGCAGCTTAACTAGCGGGAGCCTCTCCTACGAGCAGTACTTC. Amino acids: CASSLTSGSLSYEQYF.